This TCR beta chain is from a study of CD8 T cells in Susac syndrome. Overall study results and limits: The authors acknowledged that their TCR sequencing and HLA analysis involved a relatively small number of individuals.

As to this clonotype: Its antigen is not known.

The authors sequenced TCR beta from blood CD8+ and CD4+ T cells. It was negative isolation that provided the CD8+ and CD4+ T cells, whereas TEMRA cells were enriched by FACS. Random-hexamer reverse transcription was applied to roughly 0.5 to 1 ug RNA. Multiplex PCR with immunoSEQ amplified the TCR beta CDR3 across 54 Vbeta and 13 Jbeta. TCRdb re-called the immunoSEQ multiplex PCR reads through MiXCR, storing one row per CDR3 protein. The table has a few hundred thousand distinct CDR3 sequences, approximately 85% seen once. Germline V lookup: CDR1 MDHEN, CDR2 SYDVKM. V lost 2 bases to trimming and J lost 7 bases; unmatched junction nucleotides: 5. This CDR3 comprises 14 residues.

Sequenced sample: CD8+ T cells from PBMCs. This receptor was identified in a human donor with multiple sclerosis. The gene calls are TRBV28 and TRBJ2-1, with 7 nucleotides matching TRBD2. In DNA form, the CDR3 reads TGTGCCAGCAGTTTACCGGGAGGAGGAAATGAGCAGTTCTTC. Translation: CASSLPGGGNEQFF.